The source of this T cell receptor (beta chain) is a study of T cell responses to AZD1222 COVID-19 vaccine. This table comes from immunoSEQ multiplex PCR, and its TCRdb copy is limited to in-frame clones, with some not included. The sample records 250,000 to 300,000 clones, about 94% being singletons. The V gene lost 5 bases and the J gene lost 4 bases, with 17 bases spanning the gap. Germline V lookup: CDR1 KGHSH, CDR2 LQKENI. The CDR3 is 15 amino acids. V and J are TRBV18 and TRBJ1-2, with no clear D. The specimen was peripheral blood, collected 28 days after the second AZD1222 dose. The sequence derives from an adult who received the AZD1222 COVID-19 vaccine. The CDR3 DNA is TGTGCCAGCTCATTAAAGACCGAGGCCCCCTATGGCTACACCTTC. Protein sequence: CASSLKTEAPYGYTF.